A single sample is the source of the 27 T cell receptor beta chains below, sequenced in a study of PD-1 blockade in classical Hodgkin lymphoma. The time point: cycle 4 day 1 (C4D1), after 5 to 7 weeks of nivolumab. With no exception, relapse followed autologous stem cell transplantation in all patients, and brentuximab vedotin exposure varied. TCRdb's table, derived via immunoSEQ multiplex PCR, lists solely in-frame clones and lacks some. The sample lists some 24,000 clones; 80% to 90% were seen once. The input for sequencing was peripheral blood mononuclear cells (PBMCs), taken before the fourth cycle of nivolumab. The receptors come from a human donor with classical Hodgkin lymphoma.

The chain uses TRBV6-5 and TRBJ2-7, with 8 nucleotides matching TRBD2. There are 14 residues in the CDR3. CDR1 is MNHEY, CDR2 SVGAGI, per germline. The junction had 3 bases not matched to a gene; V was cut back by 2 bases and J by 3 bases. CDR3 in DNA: TGTGCCAGCAGTTACCAGAGCGGGAGCTACGAGCAGTACTTC. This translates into CASSYQSGSYEQYF.

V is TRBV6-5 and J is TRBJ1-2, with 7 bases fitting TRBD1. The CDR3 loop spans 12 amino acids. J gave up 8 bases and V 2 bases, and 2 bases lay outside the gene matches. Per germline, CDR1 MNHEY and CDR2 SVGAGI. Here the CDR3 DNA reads TGTGCCAGCAGTTACCAGGGGGGCGGCTACACCTTC. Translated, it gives CASSYQGGGYTF.

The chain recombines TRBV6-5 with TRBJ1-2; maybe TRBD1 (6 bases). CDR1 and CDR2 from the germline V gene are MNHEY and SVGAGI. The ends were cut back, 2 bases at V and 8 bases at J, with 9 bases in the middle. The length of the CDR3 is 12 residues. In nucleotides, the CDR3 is TGTGCCAGCAGTTACAGGGGGGGCGGCTACACCTTC. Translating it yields CASSYRGGGYTF.

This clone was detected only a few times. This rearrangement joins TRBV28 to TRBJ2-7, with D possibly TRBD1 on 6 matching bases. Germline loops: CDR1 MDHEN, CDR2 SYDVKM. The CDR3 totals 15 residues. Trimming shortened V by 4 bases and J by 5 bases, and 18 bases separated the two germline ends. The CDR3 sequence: CASSSGLNAGDEQYF. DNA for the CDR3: TGTGCCAGCAGTTCTGGACTCAACGCAGGGGACGAGCAGTACTTC.

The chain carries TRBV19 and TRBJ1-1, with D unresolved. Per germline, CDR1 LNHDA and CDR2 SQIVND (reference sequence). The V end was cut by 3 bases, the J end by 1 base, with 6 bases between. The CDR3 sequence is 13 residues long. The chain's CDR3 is CASSIWENTEAFF. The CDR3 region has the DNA TGTGCCAGTAGTATCTGGGAGAACACTGAAGCTTTCTTT. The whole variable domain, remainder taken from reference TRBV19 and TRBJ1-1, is DGGITQSPKYLFRKEGQNVTLSCEQNLNHDAMYWYRQDPGQGLRLIYYSQIVNDFQKGDIAEGYSVSREKKESFPLTVTSAQKNPTAFYLCASSIWENTEAFFGQGTRLTVV.

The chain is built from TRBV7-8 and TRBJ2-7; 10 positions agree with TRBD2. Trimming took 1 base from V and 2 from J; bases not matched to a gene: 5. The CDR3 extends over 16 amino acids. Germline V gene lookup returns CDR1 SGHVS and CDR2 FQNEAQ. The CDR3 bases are TGTGCCAGCAGCTTAGGCCTAGCGGGGGCCGCCTACGAGCAGTACTTC. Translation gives CASSLGLAGAAYEQYF.

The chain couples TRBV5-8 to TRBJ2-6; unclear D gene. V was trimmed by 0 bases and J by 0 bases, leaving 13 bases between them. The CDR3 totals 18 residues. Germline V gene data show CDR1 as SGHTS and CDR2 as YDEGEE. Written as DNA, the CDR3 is TGTGCCAGCAGCTTGGTCAGGCGCGCATTCTCTGGGGCCAACGTCCTGACTTTC. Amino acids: CASSLVRRAFSGANVLTF. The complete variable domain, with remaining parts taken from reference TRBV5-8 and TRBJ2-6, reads EAGVTQSPTHLIKTRGQQATLRCSPISGHTSVYWYQQALGLGLQFLLWYDEGEERNRGNFPPRFSGRQFPNYSSELNVNALELEDSALYLCASSLVRRAFSGANVLTFGAGSRLTVL.

In nucleotides, the CDR3 is TGTGCCAGCAGCTTAGGAGGCTCTGGAAACACCATATATTTT. This sequence encodes CASSLGGSGNTIYF. V and J are TRBV7-8 and TRBJ1-3; D is ambiguous. Per germline, CDR1 SGHVS and CDR2 FQNEAQ. The CDR3 is made up of 14 amino acids. Trimming stripped 1 base from V and 0 bases from J, with 4 bases between.

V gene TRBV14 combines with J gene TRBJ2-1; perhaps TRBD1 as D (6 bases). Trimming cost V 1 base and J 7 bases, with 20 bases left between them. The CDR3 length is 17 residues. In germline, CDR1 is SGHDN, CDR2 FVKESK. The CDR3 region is CASSQVTGNFRGNEQFF. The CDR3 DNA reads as TGTGCCAGCAGCCAAGTCACAGGGAATTTTAGGGGGAATGAGCAGTTCTTC.

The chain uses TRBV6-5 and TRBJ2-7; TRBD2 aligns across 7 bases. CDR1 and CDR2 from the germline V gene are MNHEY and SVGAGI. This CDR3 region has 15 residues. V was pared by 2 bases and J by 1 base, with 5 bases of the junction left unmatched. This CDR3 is CASSYGGSGSYEQYF. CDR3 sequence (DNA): TGTGCCAGCAGTTACGGCGGGAGCGGGTCCTACGAGCAGTACTTC.

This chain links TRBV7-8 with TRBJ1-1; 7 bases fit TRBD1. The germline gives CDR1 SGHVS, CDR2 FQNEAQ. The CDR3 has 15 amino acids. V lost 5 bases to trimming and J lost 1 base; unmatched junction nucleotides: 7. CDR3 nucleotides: TGTGCCAGCAGCCCGAGACAGGGAGCGAACACTGAAGCTTTCTTT. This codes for CASSPRQGANTEAFF.

The DNA for the CDR3 is TGCGCCAGCAGCCAAGATCCGGGACAGCTCTACGAGCAGTACTTC. Amino acids: CASSQDPGQLYEQYF. The V gene is TRBV4-1, the J gene TRBJ2-7; TRBD1 matches at 7 bases. The CDR3 consists of 15 residues. V shed 0 bases and J 3 bases; nucleotides not matched to a gene: 5. Per the germline V gene, CDR1 is MGHRA and CDR2 is YSYEKL.

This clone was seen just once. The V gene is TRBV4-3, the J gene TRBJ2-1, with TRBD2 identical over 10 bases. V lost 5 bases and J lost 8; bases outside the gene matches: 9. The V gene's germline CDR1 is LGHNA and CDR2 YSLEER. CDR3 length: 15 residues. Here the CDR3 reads CASSLGASGSDEQFF. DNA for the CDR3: TGCGCCAGCAGCTTAGGGGCTAGCGGGAGTGATGAGCAGTTCTTC.

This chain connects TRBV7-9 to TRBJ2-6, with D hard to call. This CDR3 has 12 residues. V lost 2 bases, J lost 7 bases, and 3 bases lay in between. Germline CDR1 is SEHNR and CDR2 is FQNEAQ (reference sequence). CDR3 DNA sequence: TGTGCCAGCAGCTTAACTGCCAACGTCCTGACTTTC. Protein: CASSLTANVLTF. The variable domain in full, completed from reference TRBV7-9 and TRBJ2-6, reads DTGVSQNPRHKITKRGQNVTFRCDPISEHNRLYWYRQTLGQGPEFLTYFQNEAQLEKSRLLSDRFSAERPKGSFSTLEIQRTEQGDSAMYLCASSLTANVLTFGAGSRLTVL.

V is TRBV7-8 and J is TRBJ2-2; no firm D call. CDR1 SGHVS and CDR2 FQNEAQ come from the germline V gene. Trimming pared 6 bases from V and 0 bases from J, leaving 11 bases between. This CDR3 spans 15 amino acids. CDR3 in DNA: TGTGCCAGCAGAACGGACCGGACGAACACCGGGGAGCTGTTTTTT. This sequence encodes CASRTDRTNTGELFF. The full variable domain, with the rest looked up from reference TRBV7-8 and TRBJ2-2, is GAGVSQSPRYKVAKRGQDVALRCDPISGHVSLFWYQQALGQGPEFLTYFQNEAQLDKSGLPSDRFFAERPEGSVSTLKIQRTQQEDSAVYLCASRTDRTNTGELFFGEGSRLTVL.

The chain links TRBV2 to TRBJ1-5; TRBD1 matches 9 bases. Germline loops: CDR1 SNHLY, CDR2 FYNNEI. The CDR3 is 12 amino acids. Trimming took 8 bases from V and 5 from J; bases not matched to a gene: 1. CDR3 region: CASGTGYQPQHF. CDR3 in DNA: TGTGCCAGCGGGACAGGGTATCAGCCCCAGCATTTT.

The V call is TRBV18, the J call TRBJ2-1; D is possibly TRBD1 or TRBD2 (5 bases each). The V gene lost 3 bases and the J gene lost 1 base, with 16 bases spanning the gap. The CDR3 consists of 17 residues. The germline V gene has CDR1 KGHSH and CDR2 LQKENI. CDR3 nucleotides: TGTGCCAGCTCACCCAGGACTGCTCAGGGATCCTACAATGAGCAGTTCTTC. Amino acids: CASSPRTAQGSYNEQFF.

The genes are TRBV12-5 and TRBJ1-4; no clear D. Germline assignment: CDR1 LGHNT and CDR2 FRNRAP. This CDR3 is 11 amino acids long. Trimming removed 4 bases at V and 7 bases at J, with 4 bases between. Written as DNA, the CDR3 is TGTGCTAGTGGTTATCTTGAAAAACTGTTTTTT. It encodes CASGYLEKLFF.

CDR3 in amino acids: CASSQRQGAGNQPQHF. CDR3 bases: TGCGCCAGCAGCCAAAGACAGGGGGCAGGCAATCAGCCCCAGCATTTT. This chain connects TRBV4-3 to TRBJ1-5; 10 bases are shared with TRBD1. CDR1 and CDR2 (germline): LGHNA, YSLEER. After removal of 2 bases from V and 2 bases from J, the junction contained 3 bases not matched to a gene. CDR3 size: 16 residues.

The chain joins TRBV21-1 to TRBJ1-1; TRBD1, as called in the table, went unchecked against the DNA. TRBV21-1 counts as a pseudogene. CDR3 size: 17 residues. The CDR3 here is CASSKALGHEMNTEAFF. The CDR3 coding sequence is TGTGCCAGCAGCAAAGCGCTTGGACACGAGATGAACACTGAAGCTTTCTTT.

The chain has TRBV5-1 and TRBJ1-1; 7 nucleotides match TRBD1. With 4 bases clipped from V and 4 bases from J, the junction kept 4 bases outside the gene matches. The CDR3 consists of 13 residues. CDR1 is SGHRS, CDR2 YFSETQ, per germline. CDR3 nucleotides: TGCGCCAGCAGCGTGGGACAGAGCACTGAAGCTTTCTTT. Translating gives CASSVGQSTEAFF.

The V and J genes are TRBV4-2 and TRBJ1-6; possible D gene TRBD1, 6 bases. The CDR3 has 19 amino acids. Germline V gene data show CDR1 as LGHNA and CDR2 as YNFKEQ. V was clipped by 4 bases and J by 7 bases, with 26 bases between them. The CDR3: CASSPQYTTGTRRNSPLHF. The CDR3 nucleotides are TGTGCCAGCAGCCCTCAGTACACGACCGGGACAAGGCGAAATTCACCCCTCCACTTT.

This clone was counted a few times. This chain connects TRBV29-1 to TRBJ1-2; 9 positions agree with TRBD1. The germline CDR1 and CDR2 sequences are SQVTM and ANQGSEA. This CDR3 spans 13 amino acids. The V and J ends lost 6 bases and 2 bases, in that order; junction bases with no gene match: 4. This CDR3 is CSVRQGENYGYTF. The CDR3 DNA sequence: TGCAGCGTCCGACAGGGGGAAAACTATGGCTACACCTTC. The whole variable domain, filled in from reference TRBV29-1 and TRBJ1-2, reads SAVISQKPSRDICQRGTSLTIQCQVDSQVTMMFWYRQQPGQSLTLIATANQGSEATYESGFVIDKFPISRPNLTFSTLTVSNMSPEDSSIYLCSVRQGENYGYTFGSGTRLTVV.

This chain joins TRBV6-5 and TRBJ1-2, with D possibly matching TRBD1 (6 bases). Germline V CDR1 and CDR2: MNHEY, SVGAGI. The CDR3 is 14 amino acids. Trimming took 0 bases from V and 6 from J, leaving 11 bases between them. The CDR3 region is CASSYSRTANGYTF. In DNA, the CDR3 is TGTGCCAGCAGTTACTCGAGGACAGCCAATGGCTACACCTTC.

The CDR3 protein is CASSQVVSRGQYWYEQYF. CDR3 DNA: TGCGCCAGCAGCCAAGTCGTTTCCCGGGGACAGTACTGGTACGAGCAGTACTTC. The chain has TRBV4-3 and TRBJ2-7; 7 nucleotides line up with TRBD1. CDR1 and CDR2 from the germline V gene are LGHNA and YSLEER. The junction had 16 bases not matched to a gene; V was cut back by 1 base and J by 4 bases. This CDR3 has 18 residues.

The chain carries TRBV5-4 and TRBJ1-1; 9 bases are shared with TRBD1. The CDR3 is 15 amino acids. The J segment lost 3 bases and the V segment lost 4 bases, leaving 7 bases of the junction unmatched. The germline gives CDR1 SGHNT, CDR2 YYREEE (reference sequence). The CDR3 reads CASSTRTGAHTEAFF. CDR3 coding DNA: TGTGCCAGCAGCACCCGGACAGGGGCCCACACTGAAGCTTTCTTT.

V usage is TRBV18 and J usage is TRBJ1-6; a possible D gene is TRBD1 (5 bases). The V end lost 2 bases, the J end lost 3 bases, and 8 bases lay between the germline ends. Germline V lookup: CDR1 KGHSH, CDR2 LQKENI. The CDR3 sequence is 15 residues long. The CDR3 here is CASSPVTVYNSPLHF. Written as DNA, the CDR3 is TGTGCCAGCTCACCAGTGACAGTCTATAATTCACCCCTCCACTTT.